The 4 T cell receptor beta chains below come from one sample, sequenced in a study of OX40 agonist ivuxolimab in advanced cancers. TCRdb's copy holds only in-frame clones and misses some; the assay was immunoSEQ multiplex PCR. Altogether more than 50,000 clones are present, approximately 85% being singletons, with the ten largest covering over 2%. Sample: CD4+ or CD8+ T cells sorted from blood, taken in a trial of the OX40 agonist ivuxolimab. These receptors were taken from an adult with an advanced solid tumor such as melanoma, head and neck, liver or kidney cancer.

The chain recombines TRBV28 with TRBJ1-4; possible D gene TRBD1, 5 bases. Trimming pared 10 bases from V and 6 bases from J, leaving 15 bases between. CDR3 length: 13 residues. The germline V gene has CDR1 MDHEN and CDR2 SYDVKM. For the CDR3, the DNA is TGTGCCAACATAGGGGCAGTCGATGAAAAACTGTTTTTT. Residues: CANIGAVDEKLFF.

This chain links TRBV4-3 with TRBJ1-3; D remains unclear. Per germline, CDR1 LGHNA and CDR2 YSLEER. The V and J ends lost 0 bases and 8 bases respectively, with 17 bases between them. The CDR3 loop spans 16 amino acids. The CDR3 reads CASSQDRWRVVDTIYF. Written as DNA, the CDR3 is TGCGCCAGCAGCCAAGATCGTTGGAGGGTGGTCGACACCATATATTTT.

The rearrangement links TRBV11-3 to TRBJ2-3; 8 nucleotides line up with TRBD1. Germline CDR1 reads SGHNT; CDR2 reads YENEEA. V was clipped by 8 bases and J by 4 bases; unmatched bases: 11. The CDR3 runs to 15 residues. The CDR3 region has the DNA TGTGCCAGCGGCCCAGACAGGGGAGTGCCAGATACGCAGTATTTT. The encoded protein is CASGPDRGVPDTQYF.

This clone was seen a handful of times. The chain links TRBV5-1 to TRBJ1-6; 8 bases match TRBD1. Losses at the gene ends were 2 bases for V and 10 bases for J; bases not matched to a gene: 5. CDR1 SGHRS and CDR2 YFSETQ come from the germline V gene. The CDR3 extends over 14 amino acids. Here the CDR3 reads CASSFGQGESPLHF. CDR3 coding DNA: TGCGCCAGCAGCTTCGGACAGGGTGAATCACCCCTCCACTTT.